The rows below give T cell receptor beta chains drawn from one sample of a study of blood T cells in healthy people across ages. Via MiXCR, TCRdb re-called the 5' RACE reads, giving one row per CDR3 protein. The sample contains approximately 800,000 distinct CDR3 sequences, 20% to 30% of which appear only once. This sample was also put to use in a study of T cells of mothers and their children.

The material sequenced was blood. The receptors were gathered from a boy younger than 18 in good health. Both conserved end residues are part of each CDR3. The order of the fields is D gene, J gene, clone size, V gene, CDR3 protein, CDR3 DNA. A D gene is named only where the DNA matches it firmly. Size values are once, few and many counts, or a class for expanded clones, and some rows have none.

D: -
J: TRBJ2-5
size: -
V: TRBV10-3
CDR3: CATQPRVGETQYF
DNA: TGTGCCACCCAACCCAGAGTCGGGGAGACCCAGTACTTC

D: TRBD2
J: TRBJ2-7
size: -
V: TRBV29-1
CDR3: CSARVAGVNEQYF
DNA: TGCAGCGCTAGGGTAGCGGGAGTTAACGAGCAGTACTTC

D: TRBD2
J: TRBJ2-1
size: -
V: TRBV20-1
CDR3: CSARPRRLAGDRNEQFF
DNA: TGCAGTGCTAGACCCAGGAGGCTAGCGGGAGATAGGAATGAGCAGTTCTTC

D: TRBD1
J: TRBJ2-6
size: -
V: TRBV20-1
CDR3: CSASGTGASGANVLTF
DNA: TGCAGTGCTAGTGGGACAGGGGCTTCTGGGGCCAACGTCCTGACTTTC

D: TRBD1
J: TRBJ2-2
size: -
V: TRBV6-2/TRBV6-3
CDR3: CASSYRDRLTNTGELLF
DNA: TGTGCCAGCAGTTACCGGGACAGGTTAACGAACACCGGGGAGCTGCTTTTT

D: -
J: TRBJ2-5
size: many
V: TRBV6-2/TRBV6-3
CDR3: CASSFLGTQETQYF
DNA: TGTGCCAGCAGTTTTCTCGGCACTCAAGAGACCCAGTACTTC

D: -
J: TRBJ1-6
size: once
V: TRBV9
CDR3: CASSAGGTGWGRPLHF
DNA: TGTGCCAGCAGCGCTGGAGGGACGGGTTGGGGAAGACCCCTCCACTTT

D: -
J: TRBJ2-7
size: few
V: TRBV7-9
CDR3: CASSLGTAREQYF
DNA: TGTGCCAGCAGCTTAGGCACGGCTCGTGAGCAGTACTTC

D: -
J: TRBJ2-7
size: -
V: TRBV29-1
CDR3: CSVVLTVGESYEQYF
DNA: TGCAGCGTTGTGTTGACTGTCGGGGAATCCTACGAGCAGTACTTC

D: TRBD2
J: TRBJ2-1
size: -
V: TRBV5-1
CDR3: CASSFASGYSATYNEQFF
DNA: TGCGCCAGCAGCTTTGCTAGCGGGTACTCGGCAACCTACAATGAGCAGTTCTTC

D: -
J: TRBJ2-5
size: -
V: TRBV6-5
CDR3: CASSPREGAAETQYF
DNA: TGTGCCAGCAGTCCCCGAGAGGGAGCGGCAGAGACCCAGTACTTC

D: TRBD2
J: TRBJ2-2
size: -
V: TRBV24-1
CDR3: CGTSDPTSGAPNTGELFF
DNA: TGTGGCACCAGTGATCCGACTAGCGGGGCCCCGAACACCGGGGAGCTGTTTTTT

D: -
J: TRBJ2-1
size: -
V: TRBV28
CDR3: CASREGHRYNEQFF
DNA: TGTGCCAGCAGGGAGGGACACCGCTACAATGAGCAGTTCTTC

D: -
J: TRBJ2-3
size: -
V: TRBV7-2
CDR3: CASTKTGLGVGTQYF
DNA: TGTGCCAGCACCAAGACGGGACTTGGAGTTGGTACACAGTATTTT

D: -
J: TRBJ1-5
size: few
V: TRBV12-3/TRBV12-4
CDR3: CASSFGGLNQPQHF
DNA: TGTGCCAGCAGTTTCGGGGGACTCAATCAGCCCCAGCATTTT

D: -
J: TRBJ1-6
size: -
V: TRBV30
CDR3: CAWRPTGYNSPLHF
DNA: TGTGCCTGGAGGCCAACAGGGTACAATTCACCCCTCCACTTT

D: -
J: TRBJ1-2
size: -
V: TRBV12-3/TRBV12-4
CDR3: CASCPPINYGYTF
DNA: TGTGCCAGCTGCCCCCCAATAAACTATGGCTACACCTTC

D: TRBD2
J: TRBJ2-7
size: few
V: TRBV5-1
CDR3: CASSSVGGVGYEQYF
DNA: TGCGCCAGCAGCTCTGTTGGGGGGGTTGGCTACGAGCAGTACTTC

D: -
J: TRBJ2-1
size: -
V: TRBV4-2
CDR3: CASSQESPPGPYNEQFF
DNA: TGTGCCAGCAGCCAAGAAAGTCCCCCGGGCCCCTACAATGAGCAGTTCTTC

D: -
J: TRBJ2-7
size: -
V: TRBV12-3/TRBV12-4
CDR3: CASSLLRQSSYEQYF
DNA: TGTGCCAGCAGTTTATTGAGACAGAGCTCCTACGAGCAGTACTTC

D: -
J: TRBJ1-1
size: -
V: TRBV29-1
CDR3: CSVEVPDRVEAFF
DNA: TGCAGCGTTGAAGTCCCGGACCGGGTAGAAGCTTTCTTT

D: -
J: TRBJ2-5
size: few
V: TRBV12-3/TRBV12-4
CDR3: CASSLGLGLGTQYF
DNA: TGTGCCAGCAGTTTAGGACTTGGCCTCGGGACCCAGTACTTC

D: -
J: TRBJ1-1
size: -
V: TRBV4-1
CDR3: CASSPHPSAEAFF
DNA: TGCGCCAGCAGCCCTCATCCTAGCGCTGAAGCTTTCTTT